The clone carrying this T cell receptor (beta chain) was observed a few times. The data derive from a study of blood T cell repertoires in COVID-19. Study details: Samples taken during acute and convalescent COVID-19 were collected in the United States, Italy and Spain. The analysed material was cDNA or gDNA that came from T cells, B-cell-depleted T cells, or PBMCs.

Profiling relied on immunoSEQ multiplex PCR, and the TCRdb table lists in-frame clones only, not all of them. The table records 70,000 to 75,000 clones, 80% to 90% of them present only once. Sequencing was performed on peripheral blood. This TCR came from an elderly woman with active or convalescent COVID-19.

CDR3 region: CASSPTSGTYNEQFF. CDR3 DNA: TGTGCCAGTAGTCCAACTAGCGGCACCTACAATGAGCAGTTCTTC. The chain is built from TRBV19 and TRBJ2-1, with 8 bases matching TRBD2. This CDR3 region has 15 residues. V dropped 5 bases and J dropped 2; count of bases not matched to a gene: 5. The germline V gene encodes CDR1 LNHDA and CDR2 SQIVND (reference sequence).